Listed below are T cell receptor beta chains from one sample, sequenced in a study of shared T cell receptors in the human thymus. Method: immunoSEQ multiplex PCR; TCRdb's copy keeps in-frame clones and lacks some. Found here are 630,000 or so clones, around 87% of them singletons; the top ten hold 0.0094%. This same sample was also part of a study on human thymus T cells.

The sequencing sample was made of thymocytes. The source is a boy younger than two with a congenital heart defect. The conserved cysteine and the conserved F or W are not part of the CDR3 here. The size field is filled for only some rows; it gives once, few, many or a size class.

>once|TRBJ2-3|TRBV7-2|12
ASRTVRDSYTQY
>NA|TRBJ2-7|TRBV7-9|11
ASSLAVSYEQY
>NA|TRBJ1-1|TRBV28|12
ASSLTGREAEAF
>NA|TRBJ2-7|TRBV20-1|7
SARDEQY
>NA|TRBJ1-1|TRBV28|15
ASSLSPGVSLYTEAF
>NA|TRBJ1-5|TRBV2|15
ASSPTGGPYSNQPQH
>NA|TRBJ2-3|TRBV5-6|10
ASSLGSDTQY
>NA|TRBJ1-2|TRBV4-3|14
ASSQDWRQGACGYT
>NA|TRBJ2-3|TRBV5-4|16
ASSWTGFVHTSTDTQY
>NA|TRBJ2-7|TRBV6-6|14
ASSTRTSGWVYEQY
>NA|TRBJ2-5|TRBV27|13
ASSLVVGPRETQY
>NA|TRBJ2-3|TRBV4-2|17
ASSQDASGDFLFTDTQY
>NA|TRBJ1-4|TRBV5-6|15
ASSCRGGLATNEKLF
>NA|TRBJ2-3|TRBV4-3|13
ASSLGQAGTDTQY
>few|TRBJ2-5|TRBV6-5|14
ASSYKLTSGWKTQY
>NA|TRBJ1-2|TRBV2|13
ASSLKVDRDYGYT
>NA|TRBJ2-7|TRBV19|12
ASSMRDSTYEQY
>NA|TRBJ2-7|TRBV28|13
ASSSRTSGPYEQY
>once|TRBJ1-6|TRBV14|12
ASSSQGSRSPLH
>NA|TRBJ2-1|TRBV5-1|13
ASSFVLHRASEQF
>NA|TRBJ1-1|TRBV7-6|16
ASSLESAGGGFNTEAF
>NA|TRBJ1-2|TRBV6-5|13
ASKRTTGANYGYT
>NA|TRBJ2-7|TRBV27|10
ASGFGPYEQY
>few|TRBJ1-3|TRBV4-3|12
ASSPREPGNTIY
>NA|TRBJ2-7|TRBV4-3|16
ASSPGGTSGGMSYEQY
>NA|TRBJ1-2|TRBV9|12
ASSVGGVDYGYT
>few|TRBJ2-3|TRBV28|13
ASPPVGGESDTQY
>NA|TRBJ1-5|TRBV7-9|12
ASSPGQPNQPQH
>NA|TRBJ1-1|TRBV29-1|11
SVERGTNTEAF
>once|TRBJ1-1|TRBV7-6|13
ASSLIGRGGTEAF
>NA|TRBJ2-3|TRBV7-7|11
ASSSILSDTQY
>NA|TRBJ1-1|TRBV18|16
ASSTGGEEAGSNTEAF
>NA|TRBJ2-7|TRBV15|15
ATSTARRNRLVYEQY
>NA|TRBJ2-3|TRBV7-6|17
ASSLVVETGTASTDTQY
>NA|TRBJ2-1|TRBV11-2|13
ASSLGRGEDNEQF
>NA|TRBJ1-5|TRBV11-2|13
ASSWQGAGNQPQH
>NA|TRBJ2-7|TRBV28|12
ASRPIGQGYEQY
>NA|TRBJ1-2|TRBV9|14
ASSASPSARGGGYT
>NA|TRBJ1-2|TRBV5-4|13
ASSLGAGVVYGYT
>NA|TRBJ2-7|TRBV5-1|9
ASSSLYEQY
>once|TRBJ1-1|TRBV14|12
ASSQRGHNTEAF
>NA|TRBJ1-5|TRBV28|12
ASSPDRPNQPQH
>NA|TRBJ1-5|TRBV2|13
ASSGIPQSNQPQH
>NA|TRBJ2-7|TRBV28|12
ASRSPEGFYEQY
>NA|TRBJ2-5|TRBV15|16
ATSVRQGLPPGQETQY
>once|TRBJ2-1|TRBV9|12
ASSVHAAGNEQF
>NA|TRBJ2-5|TRBV29-1|13
SFNPRQGPQETQY
>NA|TRBJ2-1|TRBV10-2|17
ASSEKEASGERSYNEQF
>once|TRBJ2-1|TRBV5-1|14
ASSLLQGAAHNEQF
>NA|TRBJ1-4|TRBV6-5|10
ASSRSDEKLF
>NA|TRBJ1-2|TRBV5-1|12
ASRYKTGGNGYT
>NA|TRBJ2-7|TRBV14|13
ASSLLAGVTYEQY
>NA|TRBJ2-1|TRBV9|13
ASSKGLAAENEQF